This T cell receptor beta chain was profiled in a study of blood T cell repertoires in COVID-19. Study details: Samples came from the United States, Italy and Spain, spanning acute and convalescent COVID-19.

Authors' data handling: Reference gene primer amplification gave estimated nucleated cell counts. Profiled with immunoSEQ multiplex PCR; TCRdb holds only in-frame clones, not every one. V and J calls and clone size are given by that table; D and trimming were obtained from the DNA. Among some 190,000 clones, about 90% were seen once, and the ten largest hold 1.6%. The V gene's germline CDR1 is SGDLS and CDR2 YYNGEE. V lost 0 bases and J 2 bases, leaving 17 bases between the germline ends. The CDR3 has 17 residues. The V call is TRBV9, the J call TRBJ1-2; TRBD1 might be the D (5 bases). The specimen sequenced was peripheral blood. The sequence derives from a man between 18 and 35 years old with active or convalescent COVID-19. The DNA of the CDR3 is TGTGCCAGCAGCGTAGGGGGGGTGACGGAAAACAACTATGGCTACACCTTC. Amino acid sequence: CASSVGGVTENNYGYTF.